The source of this T cell receptor beta chain is a study of T cell responses to AZD1222 COVID-19 vaccine (dated by TCRdb to the early 2020s). Broadly, across the study: A total of around 240 trial participants underwent TCR sequencing, of whom 200 to 220 had received two doses of AZD1222 and around 26 had received two doses of the MenACWY control vaccine. Trial participants were enrolled by age into 18-55, 56-69 and 70-plus year subgroups, with approximately 160, 26 and 62 TCR-sequenced participants respectively.

The full study reports these points: Vaccine-associated CD4 TCRs spanned the whole spike protein, with dominant responses in regions 160-218 and 743-854. Most participants were white British and females outnumbered males, and the authors suggested that clonal diversity may have been underestimated. Because no day 14 peak-response samples were available, the repertoires could be characterized only after the peak T cell response. Epitopes outside the regions mutated in the B.1.351 and B.1.1.7 variants were reportedly recognized by nearly half of the unique spike-specific TCRs. In the small 56-69-year group, the increase in depth fell short of significance, most likely because of low power. Conclusions about previously exposed vaccinees are limited, since just 6 or 7 AZD1222 recipients were seropositive for SARS-CoV-2 at baseline. Spike-specific TCR breadth and depth rose significantly after two AZD1222 doses compared with day 0 and with MenACWY recipients.

What the time point label conveys for this sample: baseline before first vaccination. The sample's treatment or condition label is to be understood as: meningococcal conjugate vaccine given as trial control. Samples from vaccinated people were obtained from the UK trials COV001 and COV002, which included a single-blind randomized controlled phase 2/3 trial of AZD1222 (ChAdOx1 nCoV-19) in healthy adults. For TCRbeta chain sequencing, PBMC samples were collected from trial participants at day 0 and at day 28 after the second dose. The CDR3 regions of human TCRbeta chains were analyzed by immunosequencing. The paper's data handling went like this. TCRs in the repertoires were matched against a reference library of SARS-CoV-2-specific TCRs that had been generated with the MIRA antigen-specificity platform. Breadth was defined as the fraction of unique TCRs that were SARS-CoV-2-associated, and depth was defined as the fraction of total T cells that were SARS-CoV-2-associated. Using the MIRA data, each spike-specific TCR was mapped to the spike region that the TCR reacts to and placed in a CD4 or CD8 class. Log10-transformed breadth and depth values were compared by one-way ANOVA with Sidak's multiple comparisons tests. TCRdb limited this immuneACCESS table to in-frame rearrangements with V and J called. A share of clones is missing; checked studies link under half to unresolved V genes, and the rest is unexplained. For V, J and clone size, that table is used; D and trimming come from the DNA. The sample table holds some 96,000 clones, of which approximately 87% were seen once. The ten largest clones add up to 4% to 5% of the sample.

With respect to this clone: The specificity of this receptor is unknown. The input lacks base qualities; no much larger clone sits a single base away.

This specimen consisted of peripheral blood, obtained on day 0 of MenACWY control vaccination. This clonotype originated in an adult in good health.

The DNA reads as follows: TGTGCCAGCAGCCCCCAGGCAGCGGGTGGCTCTAACTATGGCTACACCTTC. Its protein is CASSPQAAGGSNYGYTF. The chain is encoded by TRBV18 joined to TRBJ1-2; the D gene identity is not certain. V is cut by 8 bases and J by 0 bases, and the space between the germline ends is 22 bases. The CDR3 measures 17 amino acids from cysteine to phenylalanine. CDR3 DNA only is kept here, 51 bases in frame from base 1. From a lookup of the germline V gene, CDR1 and CDR2 are KGHSH and LQKENI.